This TCR beta chain is drawn from a study of naive and memory T cell subsets. The CDR3 has 14 amino acids. V was trimmed by 1 base and J by 5 bases, leaving 11 bases between them. Per germline, CDR1 DFQATT and CDR2 SNEGSKA (reference sequence). This clonotype was counted ten times or more. Two oligonucleotides, mixed equimolar, formed the beta constant-region primer covering TRBC1 and TRBC2. TCRdb re-called the UMI-ligation and nested PCR reads through MiXCR, storing one row per CDR3 protein. The sample consists of approximately 27,000 distinct CDR3 sequences, about 10% of them appearing once. The sequenced sample consisted of effector memory CD4+ T cells from blood. The subset here: effector memory, CD45RA- CD27-. This clonotype originated in a human donor in good health. The genes are TRBV20-1 and TRBJ1-4, with D unclear. The DNA of the CDR3 is TGCAGTGCTAGAGCTCGGTTCCGGAATGAAAAACTGTTTTTT. Translating gives CSARARFRNEKLFF.